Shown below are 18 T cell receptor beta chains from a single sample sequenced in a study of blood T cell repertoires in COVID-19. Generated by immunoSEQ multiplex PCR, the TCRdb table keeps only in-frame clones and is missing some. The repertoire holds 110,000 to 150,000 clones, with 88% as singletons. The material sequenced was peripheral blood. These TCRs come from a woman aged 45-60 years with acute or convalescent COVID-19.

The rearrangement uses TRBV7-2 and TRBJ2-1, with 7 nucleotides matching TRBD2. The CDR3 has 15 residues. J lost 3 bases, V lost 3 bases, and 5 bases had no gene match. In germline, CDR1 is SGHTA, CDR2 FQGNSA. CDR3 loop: CASSFRRGSYNEQFF. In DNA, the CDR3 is TGTGCCAGCAGCTTCAGGCGGGGGAGCTACAATGAGCAGTTCTTC.

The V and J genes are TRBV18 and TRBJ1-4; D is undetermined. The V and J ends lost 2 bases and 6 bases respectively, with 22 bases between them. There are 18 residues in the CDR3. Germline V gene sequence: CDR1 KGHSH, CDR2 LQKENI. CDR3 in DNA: TGTGCCAGCTCACCAATCTGGTCTCCAAACCCCGAGGATGAAAAACTGTTTTTT. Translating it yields CASSPIWSPNPEDEKLFF.

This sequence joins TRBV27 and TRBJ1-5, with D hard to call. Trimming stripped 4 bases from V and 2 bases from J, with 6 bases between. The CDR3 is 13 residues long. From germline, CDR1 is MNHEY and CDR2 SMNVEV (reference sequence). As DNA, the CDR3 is TGTGCCAGCAGTTCCATAGGCAATCAGCCCCAGCATTTT. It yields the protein CASSSIGNQPQHF.

The CDR3 loop is CSVGGTGIDQPQHF. The CDR3 nucleotides read TGCAGCGTTGGCGGGACAGGGATAGATCAGCCCCAGCATTTT. The J gene is TRBJ1-5, the V gene TRBV29-1; 9 bases are a match to TRBD1. V shed 4 bases, J shed 5 bases, and the junction held 6 bases outside the gene matches. Germline V CDR1 and CDR2: SQVTM, ANQGSEA. CDR3 length equals 14 residues.

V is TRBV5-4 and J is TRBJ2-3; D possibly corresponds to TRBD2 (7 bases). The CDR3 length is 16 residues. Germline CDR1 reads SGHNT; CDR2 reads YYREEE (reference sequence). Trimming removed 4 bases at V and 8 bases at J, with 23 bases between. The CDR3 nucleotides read TGTGCCAGCAGCGGGGGCGAGGGAGGGCCGTTTATTACGCAGTATTTT. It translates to CASSGGEGGPFITQYF.

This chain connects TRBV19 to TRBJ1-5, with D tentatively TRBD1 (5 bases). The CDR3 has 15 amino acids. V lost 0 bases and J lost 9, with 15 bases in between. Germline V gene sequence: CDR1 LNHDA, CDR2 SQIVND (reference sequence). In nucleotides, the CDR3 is TGTGCCAGTAGTATAGATCAGGGAGGAGGTTGGCCCCAGCATTTT. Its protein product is CASSIDQGGGWPQHF.

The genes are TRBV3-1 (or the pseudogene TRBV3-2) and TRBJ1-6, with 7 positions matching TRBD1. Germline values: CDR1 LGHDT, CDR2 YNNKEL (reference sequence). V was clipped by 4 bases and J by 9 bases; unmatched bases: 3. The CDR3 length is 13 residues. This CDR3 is CASSPDRVSPLHF. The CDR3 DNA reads TGTGCCAGCAGCCCCGACAGGGTTTCACCCCTCCACTTT.

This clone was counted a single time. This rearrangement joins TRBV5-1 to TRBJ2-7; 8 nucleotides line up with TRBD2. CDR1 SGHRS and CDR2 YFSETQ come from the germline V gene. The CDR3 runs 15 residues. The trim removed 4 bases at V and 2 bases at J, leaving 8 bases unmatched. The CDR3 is CASSLRGVKPYEQYF. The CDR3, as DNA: TGCGCCAGCAGCCTGCGGGGGGTTAAGCCCTACGAGCAGTACTTC.

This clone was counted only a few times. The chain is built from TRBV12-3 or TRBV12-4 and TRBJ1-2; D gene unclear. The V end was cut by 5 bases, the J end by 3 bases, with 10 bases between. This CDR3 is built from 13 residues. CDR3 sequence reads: CASSTNRDYGYTF. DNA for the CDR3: TGTGCCAGCAGTACGAACAGAGACTATGGCTACACCTTC.

DNA for the CDR3: TGTGCCAGCAGCTTCGACAGGGCCACCGGGGAGCTGTTTTTT. Translation: CASSFDRATGELFF. The chain couples TRBV13 to TRBJ2-2; the match to TRBD1 covers 7 bases. Germline CDR1 reads PRHDT; CDR2 reads FYEKMQ (reference sequence). Trimming took 3 bases from V and 4 from J; bases not matched to a gene: 2. The CDR3 runs to 14 residues. Drawing the rest from reference TRBV13 and TRBJ2-2, the complete variable domain is AAGVIQSPRHLIKEKRETATLKCYPIPRHDTVYWYQQGPGQDPQFLISFYEKMQSDKGSIPDRFSAQQFSDYHSELNMSSLELGDSALYFCASSFDRATGELFFGEGSRLTVL.

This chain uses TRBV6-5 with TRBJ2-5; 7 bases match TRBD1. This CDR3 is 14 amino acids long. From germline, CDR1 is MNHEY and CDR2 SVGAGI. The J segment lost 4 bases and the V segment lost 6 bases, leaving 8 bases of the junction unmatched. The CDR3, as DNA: TGTGCCAGCAGCGGACAGGCGCCAGGAGAGACCCAGTACTTC. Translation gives CASSGQAPGETQYF.

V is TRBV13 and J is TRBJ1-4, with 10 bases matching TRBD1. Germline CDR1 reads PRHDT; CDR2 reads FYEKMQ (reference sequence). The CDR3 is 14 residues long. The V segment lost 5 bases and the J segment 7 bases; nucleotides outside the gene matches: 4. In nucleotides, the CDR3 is TGTGCCAGCAGCACACGGACAGGGGGTGAAAAACTGTTTTTT. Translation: CASSTRTGGEKLFF.

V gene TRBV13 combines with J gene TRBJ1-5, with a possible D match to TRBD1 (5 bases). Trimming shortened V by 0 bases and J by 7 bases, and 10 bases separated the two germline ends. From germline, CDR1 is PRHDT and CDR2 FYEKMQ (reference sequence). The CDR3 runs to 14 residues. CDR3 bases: TGTGCCAGCAGCTTAGGGGGGAAGGGGCAGCCCCAGCATTTT. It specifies CASSLGGKGQPQHF.

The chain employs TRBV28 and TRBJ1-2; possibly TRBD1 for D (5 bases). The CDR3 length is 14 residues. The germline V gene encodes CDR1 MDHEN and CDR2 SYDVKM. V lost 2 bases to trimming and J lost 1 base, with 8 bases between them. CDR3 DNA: TGTGCCAGCAGTTTAGGCCAGGGTAACTATGGCTACACCTTC. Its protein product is CASSLGQGNYGYTF.

CDR3 amino acids: CASSGNDRGQHLLRNEKLFF. The CDR3 nucleotides read TGTGCCAGCAGCGGGAATGACAGGGGACAACATCTACTAAGGAATGAAAAACTGTTTTTT. V gene TRBV7-6 combines with J gene TRBJ1-4; TRBD1 agrees at 8 bases. The V gene's germline CDR1 is SGHVS and CDR2 FNYEAQ. Germline trimming cut 5 bases from V and 5 bases from J; bases unmatched to any gene: 22. The CDR3 runs to 20 residues.

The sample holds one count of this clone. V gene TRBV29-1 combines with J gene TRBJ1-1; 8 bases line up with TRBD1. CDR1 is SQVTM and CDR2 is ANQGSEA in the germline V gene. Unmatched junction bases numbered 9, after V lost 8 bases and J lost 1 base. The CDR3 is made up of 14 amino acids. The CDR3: CSTKEGTGNTEAFF. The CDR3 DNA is TGCAGCACAAAAGAAGGGACAGGGAACACTGAAGCTTTCTTT.

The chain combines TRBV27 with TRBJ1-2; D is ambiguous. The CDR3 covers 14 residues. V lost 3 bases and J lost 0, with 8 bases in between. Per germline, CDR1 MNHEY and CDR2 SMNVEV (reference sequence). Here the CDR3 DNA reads TGTGCCAGCAGTTTGGCGGCCGCTAACTATGGCTACACCTTC. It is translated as CASSLAAANYGYTF.

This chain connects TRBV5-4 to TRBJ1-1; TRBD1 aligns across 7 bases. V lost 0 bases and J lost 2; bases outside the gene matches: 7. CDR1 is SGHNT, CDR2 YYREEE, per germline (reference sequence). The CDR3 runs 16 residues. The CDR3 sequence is CASSLVPRTGNTEAFF. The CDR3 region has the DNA TGTGCCAGCAGCTTGGTCCCTCGGACAGGTAACACTGAAGCTTTCTTT.